The clone carrying this T cell receptor beta chain has at least ten counts. What it binds is not known. Time point here: newly diagnosed GD, antithyroid drugs for less than 3 months. PBMCs were the source of the RNA used for TCR sequencing. This record belongs to a study of regulatory T cells in long-lasting Graves disease. For the study at large: Freshly diagnosed Graves' patients had used antithyroid drugs for under 3 months. Whole-study results and caveats: Patients with persistent disease showed a bias toward TRBV28, TRBJ1-2 and TRBJ2-5. Persistent cases of Graves' showed reduced TCR diversity relative to newly diagnosed patients.

The TCR beta library used iRepertoire HTBI primers with Arm-PCR amplification of CDR3. TCRdb fed the multiplex PCR reads into MiXCR, producing one record per CDR3 protein. This table holds 370,000 or so distinct CDR3 sequences, around 16% found once. This CDR3 has 11 residues. V lost 6 bases and J lost 6, with 7 bases in between. Germline lookup yields CDR1 MNHNS and CDR2 SASEGT. These same data were also listed under a study on T cells in Graves' hyperthyroidism and ophthalmopathy. Per that study: Separation of ophthalmopathy from stable hyperthyroidism was achieved by a 13 V-J model.

Sequences were derived from peripheral blood mononuclear cells (PBMCs), sampled at new diagnosis, from a patient treated with antithyroid drugs. The TCR was taken from a woman aged 18-29 years with Graves disease. The chain carries TRBV6-1 and TRBJ2-3, with D unclear. The CDR3 region is CASRRDDTQYF. The CDR3 coding sequence is TGTGCCAGCAGAAGAGATGATACGCAGTATTTT.